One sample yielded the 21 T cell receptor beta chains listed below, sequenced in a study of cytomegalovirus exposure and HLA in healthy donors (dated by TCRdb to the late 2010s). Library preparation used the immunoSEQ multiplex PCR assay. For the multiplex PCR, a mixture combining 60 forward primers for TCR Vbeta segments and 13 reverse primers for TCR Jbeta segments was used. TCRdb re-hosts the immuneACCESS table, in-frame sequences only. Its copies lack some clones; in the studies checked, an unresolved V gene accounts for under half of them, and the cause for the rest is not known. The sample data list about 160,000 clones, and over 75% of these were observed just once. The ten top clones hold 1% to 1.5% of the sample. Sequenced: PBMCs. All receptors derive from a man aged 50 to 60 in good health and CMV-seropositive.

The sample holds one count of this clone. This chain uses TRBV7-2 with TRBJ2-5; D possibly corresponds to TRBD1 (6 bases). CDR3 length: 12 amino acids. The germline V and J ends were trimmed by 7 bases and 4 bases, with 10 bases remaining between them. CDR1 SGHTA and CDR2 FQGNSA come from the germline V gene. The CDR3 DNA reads TGTGCCAGCACGTTCAGGGGAGAGACCCAGTACTTC. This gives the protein CASTFRGETQYF. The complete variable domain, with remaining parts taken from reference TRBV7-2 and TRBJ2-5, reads GAGVSQSPSNKVTEKGKDVELRCDPISGHTALYWYRQSLGQGLEFLIYFQGNSAPDKSGLPSDRFSAERTGGSVSTLTIQRTQQEDSAVYLCASTFRGETQYFGPGTRLLVL.

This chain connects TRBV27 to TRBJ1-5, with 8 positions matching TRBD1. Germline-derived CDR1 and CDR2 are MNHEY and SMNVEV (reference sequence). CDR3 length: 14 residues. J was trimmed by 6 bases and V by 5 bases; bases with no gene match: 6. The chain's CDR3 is CASSPDRVGQPQHF. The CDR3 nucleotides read TGTGCCAGCAGTCCGGACAGGGTTGGTCAGCCCCAGCATTTT.

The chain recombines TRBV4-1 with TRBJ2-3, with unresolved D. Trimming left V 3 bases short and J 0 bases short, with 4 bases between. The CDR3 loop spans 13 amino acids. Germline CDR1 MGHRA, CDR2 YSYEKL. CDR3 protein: CASSQLSTDTQYF. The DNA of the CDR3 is TGCGCCAGCAGCCAGTTAAGCACAGATACGCAGTATTTT.

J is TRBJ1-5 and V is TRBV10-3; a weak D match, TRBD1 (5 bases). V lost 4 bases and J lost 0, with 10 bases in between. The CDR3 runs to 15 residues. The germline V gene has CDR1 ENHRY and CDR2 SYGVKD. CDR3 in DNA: TGTGCCATCAGTGGGGAGGGGATTAGCAATCAGCCCCAGCATTTT. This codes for CAISGEGISNQPQHF.

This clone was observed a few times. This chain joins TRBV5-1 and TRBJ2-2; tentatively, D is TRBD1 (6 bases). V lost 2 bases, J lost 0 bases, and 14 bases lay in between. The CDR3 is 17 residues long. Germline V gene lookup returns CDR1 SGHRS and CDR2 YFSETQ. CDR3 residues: CASSLLQGRTNTGELFF. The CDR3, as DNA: TGCGCCAGCAGCTTATTACAGGGCCGGACGAACACCGGGGAGCTGTTTTTT. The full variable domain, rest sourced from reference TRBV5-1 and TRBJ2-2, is KAGVTQTPRYLIKTRGQQVTLSCSPISGHRSVSWYQQTPGQGLQFLFEYFSETQRNKGNFPGRFSGRQFSNSRSEMNVSTLELGDSALYLCASSLLQGRTNTGELFFGEGSRLTVL.

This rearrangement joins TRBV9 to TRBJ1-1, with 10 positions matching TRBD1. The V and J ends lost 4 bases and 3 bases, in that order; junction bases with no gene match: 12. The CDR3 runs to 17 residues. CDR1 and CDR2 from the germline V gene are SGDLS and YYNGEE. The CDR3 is CASSSPPGTGVDTEAFF. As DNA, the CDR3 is TGTGCCAGCAGCTCTCCTCCCGGGACAGGGGTGGACACTGAAGCTTTCTTT.

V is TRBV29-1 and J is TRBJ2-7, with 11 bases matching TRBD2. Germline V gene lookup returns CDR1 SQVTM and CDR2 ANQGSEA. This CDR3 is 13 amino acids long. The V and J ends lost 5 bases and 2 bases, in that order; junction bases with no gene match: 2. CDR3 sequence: CSVRLAGTYEQYF. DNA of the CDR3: TGCAGCGTTAGACTAGCGGGGACCTACGAGCAGTACTTC.

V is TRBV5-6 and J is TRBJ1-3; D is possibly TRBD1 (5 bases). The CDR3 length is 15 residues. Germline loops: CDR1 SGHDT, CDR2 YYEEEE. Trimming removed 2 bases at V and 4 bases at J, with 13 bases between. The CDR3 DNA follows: TGTGCCAGCAGCTTCCGGGCGGGGCTGGGAAACACCATATATTTT. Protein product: CASSFRAGLGNTIYF.

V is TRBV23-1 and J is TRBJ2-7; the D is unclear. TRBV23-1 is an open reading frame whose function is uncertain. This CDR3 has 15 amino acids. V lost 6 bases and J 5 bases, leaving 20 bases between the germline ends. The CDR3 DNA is TGCGCCAGCAGCTTGGGCCCCGGTGTGGCCCACGAGCAGTACTTC. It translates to CASSLGPGVAHEQYF.

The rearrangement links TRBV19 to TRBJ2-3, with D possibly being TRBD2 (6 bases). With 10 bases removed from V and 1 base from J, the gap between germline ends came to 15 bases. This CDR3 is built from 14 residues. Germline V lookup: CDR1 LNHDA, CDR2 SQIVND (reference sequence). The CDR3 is CATASGLRTDTQYF. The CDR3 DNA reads TGTGCCACTGCCTCGGGACTGCGCACAGATACGCAGTATTTT.

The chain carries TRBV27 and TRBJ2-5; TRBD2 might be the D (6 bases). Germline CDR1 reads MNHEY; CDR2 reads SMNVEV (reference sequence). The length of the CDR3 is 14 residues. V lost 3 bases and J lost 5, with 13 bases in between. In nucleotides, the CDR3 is TGTGCCAGCAGTTTCGGAGGGGAAGGGGAGACCCAGTACTTC. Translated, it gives CASSFGGEGETQYF.

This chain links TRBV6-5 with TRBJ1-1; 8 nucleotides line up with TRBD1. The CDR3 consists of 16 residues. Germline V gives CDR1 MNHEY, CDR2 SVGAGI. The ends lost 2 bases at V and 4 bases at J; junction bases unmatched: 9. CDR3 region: CASSYRGAGGVTEAFF. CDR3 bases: TGTGCCAGCAGTTACCGAGGGGCAGGGGGCGTCACTGAAGCTTTCTTT.

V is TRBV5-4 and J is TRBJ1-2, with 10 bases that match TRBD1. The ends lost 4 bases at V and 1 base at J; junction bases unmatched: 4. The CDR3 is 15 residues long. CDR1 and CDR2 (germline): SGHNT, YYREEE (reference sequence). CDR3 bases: TGTGCCAGCAGCACCGACAGGGGGCGTAACTATGGCTACACCTTC. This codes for CASSTDRGRNYGYTF.

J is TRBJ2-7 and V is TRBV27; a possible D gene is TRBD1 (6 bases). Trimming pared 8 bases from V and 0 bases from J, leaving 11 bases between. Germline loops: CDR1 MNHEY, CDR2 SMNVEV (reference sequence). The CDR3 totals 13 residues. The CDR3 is CASLGQNSYEQYF. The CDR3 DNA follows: TGTGCCAGCCTAGGACAGAACTCCTACGAGCAGTACTTC.

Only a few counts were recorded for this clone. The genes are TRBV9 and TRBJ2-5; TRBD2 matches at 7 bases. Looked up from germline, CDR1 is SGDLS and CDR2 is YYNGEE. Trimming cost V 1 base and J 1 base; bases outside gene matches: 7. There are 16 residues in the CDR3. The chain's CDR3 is CASSVRAGRLQETQYF. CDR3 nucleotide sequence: TGTGCCAGCAGCGTACGAGCGGGGCGACTCCAAGAGACCCAGTACTTC.

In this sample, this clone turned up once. The DNA of the CDR3 is TGTGCCAGCAGCACGACAGGGGGCGCGCTTGAAGCTTTCTTT. Its protein product is CASSTTGGALEAFF. The rearrangement uses TRBV28 and TRBJ1-1, with TRBD1 matching over 10 bases. The CDR3 extends over 14 amino acids. V shed 6 bases and J 7 bases; nucleotides not matched to a gene: 8. Germline CDR1 reads MDHEN; CDR2 reads SYDVKM.

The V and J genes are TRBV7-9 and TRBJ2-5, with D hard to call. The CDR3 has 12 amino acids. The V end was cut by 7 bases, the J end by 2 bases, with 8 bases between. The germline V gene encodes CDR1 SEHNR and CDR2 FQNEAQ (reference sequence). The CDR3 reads CASTYSQETQYF. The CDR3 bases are TGTGCCAGCACTTACAGTCAAGAGACCCAGTACTTC.

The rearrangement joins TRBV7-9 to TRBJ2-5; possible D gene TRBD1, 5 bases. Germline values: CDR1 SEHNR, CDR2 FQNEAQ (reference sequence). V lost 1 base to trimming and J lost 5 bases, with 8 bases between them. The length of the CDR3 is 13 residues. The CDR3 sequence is CASSLGTRETQYF. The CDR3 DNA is TGTGCCAGCAGCTTAGGGACAAGGGAGACCCAGTACTTC.

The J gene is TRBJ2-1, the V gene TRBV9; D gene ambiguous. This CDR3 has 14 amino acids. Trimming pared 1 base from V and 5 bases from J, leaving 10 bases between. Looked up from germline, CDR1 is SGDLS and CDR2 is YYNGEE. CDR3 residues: CASSVRLVNNEQFF. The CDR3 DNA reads TGTGCCAGCAGCGTAAGACTGGTCAACAATGAGCAGTTCTTC. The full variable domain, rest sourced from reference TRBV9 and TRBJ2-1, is DSGVTQTPKHLITATGQRVTLRCSPRSGDLSVYWYQQSLDQGLQFLIQYYNGEERAKGNILERFSAQQFPDLHSELNLSSLELGDSALYFCASSVRLVNNEQFFGPGTRLTVL.

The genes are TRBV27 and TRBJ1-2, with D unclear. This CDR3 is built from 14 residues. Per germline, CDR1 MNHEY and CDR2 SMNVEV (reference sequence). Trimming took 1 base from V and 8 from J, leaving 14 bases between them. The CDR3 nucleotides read TGTGCCAGCAGTTTATATGGCAGTTCGGGGGGCTACACCTTC. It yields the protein CASSLYGSSGGYTF.

CDR3 DNA: TGCGCCAGCAGCTTGGGGCCTCAGAACACTGAAGCTTTCTTT. Translation gives CASSLGPQNTEAFF. This chain uses TRBV5-1 with TRBJ1-1, with D hard to call. The CDR3 covers 14 residues. Trimming removed 0 bases at V and 1 base at J, with 7 bases between. Germline CDR1 SGHRS, CDR2 YFSETQ.